A selection of T cell receptor beta chains follows, all from one sample in a study of CD8 T cells in Susac syndrome. MiXCR, applied by TCRdb to the immunoSEQ multiplex PCR reads, yields one record per CDR3 protein. The data show about 430,000 distinct CDR3 sequences, approximately 89% seen once. The sample comprised CD8+ T cells from PBMCs. The receptors stem from a human donor with multiple sclerosis. Each CDR3 is given with its conserved first and last residue. Fields, in order: V gene, CDR3 length, clone size, D gene, J gene, CDR3 protein, CDR3 DNA. A D gene is named only where the DNA matches it firmly. Part of the rows lack a size; the others show once, few, many or a class for expanded clones.

V gene: TRBV5-1
CDR3 length: 17
clone size: few
D gene: TRBD2
J gene: TRBJ2-5
CDR3 protein: CASSSSFSSGSEETQYF
CDR3 DNA: TGCGCCAGCAGCTCCTCGTTTTCTAGCGGGAGTGAAGAGACCCAGTACTTC

V gene: TRBV5-1
CDR3 length: 14
clone size: few
D gene: NA
J gene: TRBJ1-1
CDR3 protein: CASSTGTLNTEAFF
CDR3 DNA: TGCGCCAGCAGCACCGGGACACTGAACACTGAAGCTTTCTTT

V gene: TRBV20-1
CDR3 length: 12
clone size: NA
D gene: NA
J gene: TRBJ1-1
CDR3 protein: CTNGRMNTEAFF
CDR3 DNA: TGCACGAATGGCAGAATGAACACTGAAGCTTTCTTT

V gene: TRBV9
CDR3 length: 19
clone size: NA
D gene: NA
J gene: TRBJ2-5
CDR3 protein: CASSAGTAGNLFYQETQYF
CDR3 DNA: TGTGCCAGCAGCGCCGGGACAGCGGGGAACCTATTTTACCAAGAGACCCAGTACTTC

V gene: TRBV10-3
CDR3 length: 13
clone size: NA
D gene: NA
J gene: TRBJ2-5
CDR3 protein: CAISDSFQETQYF
CDR3 DNA: TGTGCCATCAGTGATTCGTTCCAAGAGACCCAGTACTTC

V gene: TRBV30
CDR3 length: 13
clone size: NA
D gene: NA
J gene: TRBJ1-2
CDR3 protein: CAWRRERLDGYTF
CDR3 DNA: TGTGCCTGGAGAAGAGAAAGGTTGGATGGCTACACCTTC

V gene: TRBV7-9
CDR3 length: 13
clone size: once
D gene: TRBD1
J gene: TRBJ1-1
CDR3 protein: CASSLDTGAEAFF
CDR3 DNA: TGTGCCAGCAGCTTAGATACAGGGGCTGAAGCTTTCTTT

V gene: TRBV15
CDR3 length: 16
clone size: NA
D gene: TRBD2
J gene: TRBJ2-1
CDR3 protein: CATSSPLAGEVDEQFF
CDR3 DNA: TGTGCCACCAGCAGCCCACTAGCGGGGGAGGTCGATGAGCAGTTCTTC

V gene: TRBV28
CDR3 length: 12
clone size: NA
D gene: NA
J gene: TRBJ1-5
CDR3 protein: CASSQDYQPQHF
CDR3 DNA: TGTGCCAGCAGTCAGGACTATCAGCCCCAGCATTTT

V gene: TRBV7-7
CDR3 length: 16
clone size: NA
D gene: TRBD2
J gene: TRBJ2-2
CDR3 protein: CASSLTSGGDAGELFF
CDR3 DNA: TGTGCCAGCAGCCTCACTAGCGGGGGGGACGCCGGGGAGCTGTTTTTT

V gene: TRBV7-9
CDR3 length: 14
clone size: NA
D gene: NA
J gene: TRBJ1-4
CDR3 protein: CASSGGSGAEKLFF
CDR3 DNA: TGTGCCAGCAGTGGGGGGTCCGGGGCCGAAAAACTGTTTTTT

V gene: TRBV6-5
CDR3 length: 16
clone size: NA
D gene: NA
J gene: TRBJ2-5
CDR3 protein: CASSNKGPQYQETQYF
CDR3 DNA: TGTGCCAGCAGTAACAAGGGACCGCAGTACCAAGAGACCCAGTACTTC

V gene: TRBV4-1
CDR3 length: 15
clone size: NA
D gene: TRBD1
J gene: TRBJ2-2
CDR3 protein: CASSGRTGRTGKLFF
CDR3 DNA: TGCGCCAGCAGCGGCAGGACAGGGAGGACCGGGAAGCTGTTTTTT

V gene: TRBV3-1
CDR3 length: 19
clone size: NA
D gene: TRBD1
J gene: TRBJ1-1
CDR3 protein: CASSHLKYRGHEMNTEAFF
CDR3 DNA: TGTGCCAGCAGCCATCTTAAGTACAGGGGGCATGAAATGAACACTGAAGCTTTCTTT

V gene: TRBV11-2
CDR3 length: 15
clone size: NA
D gene: TRBD2
J gene: TRBJ2-3
CDR3 protein: CASISSGTSTDTQYF
CDR3 DNA: TGTGCCAGCATCTCTAGCGGAACTAGCACAGATACGCAGTATTTT

V gene: TRBV12-3/TRBV12-4
CDR3 length: 18
clone size: NA
D gene: TRBD2
J gene: TRBJ2-7
CDR3 protein: CASRRPISGSPGRYEQYF
CDR3 DNA: TGTGCCAGCAGACGACCGATTTCCGGGAGCCCCGGGAGGTACGAGCAGTACTTC

V gene: TRBV18
CDR3 length: 16
clone size: NA
D gene: TRBD2
J gene: TRBJ2-5
CDR3 protein: CASSPLAGAIQETQYF
CDR3 DNA: TGTGCCAGCTCACCATTGGCGGGAGCGATCCAAGAGACCCAGTACTTC

V gene: TRBV19
CDR3 length: 14
clone size: once
D gene: TRBD2
J gene: TRBJ2-1
CDR3 protein: CASSVTSGDNEQFF
CDR3 DNA: TGTGCCAGTAGTGTTACTAGCGGCGACAATGAGCAGTTCTTC

V gene: TRBV27
CDR3 length: 13
clone size: NA
D gene: NA
J gene: TRBJ2-5
CDR3 protein: CASTQAGTETLYF
CDR3 DNA: TGTGCCAGCACTCAAGCGGGTACAGAGACCCTGTACTTC

V gene: TRBV6-1
CDR3 length: 14
clone size: few
D gene: NA
J gene: TRBJ1-2
CDR3 protein: CASSEVVQNYGYTF
CDR3 DNA: TGTGCCAGCAGTGAAGTAGTGCAGAACTATGGCTACACCTTC

V gene: TRBV10-1
CDR3 length: 16
clone size: NA
D gene: TRBD2
J gene: TRBJ2-1
CDR3 protein: CASRLLAGFSYNEQFF
CDR3 DNA: TGCGCCAGCCGTTTGCTAGCGGGATTCTCCTACAATGAGCAGTTCTTC

V gene: TRBV29-1
CDR3 length: 17
clone size: NA
D gene: NA
J gene: TRBJ2-1
CDR3 protein: CSVPNTPPFVFGDGQFF
CDR3 DNA: TGCAGCGTACCCAACACCCCGCCATTTGTGTTCGGGGACGGACAGTTCTTC